These 5 T cell receptor beta chains were all obtained from the same sample, sequenced in a study of T-cell memory formation after mild COVID-19. One entry per CDR3 protein results from TCRdb running MiXCR on the 5' RACE reads. This table has approximately 180,000 distinct CDR3 sequences, around 16% appearing once. Sequenced material: PBMCs or a T cell subset sorted from them (not recorded which). Every receptor here comes from an adult woman who had mild COVID-19 (a few samples of this study predate the infection). Cell type and time point are not known.

This clonotype has more than one count but fewer than ten. This chain links TRBV7-8 with TRBJ2-4; 7 positions agree with TRBD2. Germline trimming cut 3 bases from V and 1 base from J; bases unmatched to any gene: 6. The CDR3 is 16 amino acids. Germline CDR1 and CDR2: SGHVS and FQNEAQ. DNA of the CDR3: TGTGCCAGCAGCTTCTCAGCGGGATTCGCCAAAAACATTCAGTACTTC. Translated: CASSFSAGFAKNIQYF.

The V and J genes are TRBV7-9 and TRBJ2-4, with D uncertain. The V and J ends lost 1 base and 0 bases respectively, with 10 bases between them. CDR1 and CDR2 from the germline V gene are SEHNR and FQNEAQ (reference sequence). This CDR3 comprises 16 residues. Written as DNA, the CDR3 is TGTGCCAGCAGCTTAGGATCCAGCATAGCCAAAAACATTCAGTACTTC. Translation: CASSLGSSIAKNIQYF.

This clonotype was counted a few times. The gene calls are TRBV6-1 and TRBJ2-3; 7 bases fit TRBD2. V dropped 5 bases and J dropped 2; count of bases not matched to a gene: 4. This CDR3 is built from 14 residues. The germline V gene encodes CDR1 MNHNS and CDR2 SASEGT. CDR3 in amino acids: CASSRLAITDTQYF. The CDR3 DNA reads as TGTGCCAGCAGTCGACTAGCAATCACAGATACGCAGTATTTT.

A few counts support this clonotype. The chain has TRBV5-1 and TRBJ1-6; 9 bases match TRBD1. The CDR3 has 14 amino acids. J lost 7 bases, V lost 3 bases, and 2 bases had no gene match. Germline values: CDR1 SGHRS, CDR2 YFSETQ. CDR3 DNA sequence: TGCGCCAGCAGCTCGGGACAGGGAAATTCACCCCTCCACTTT. Protein sequence: CASSSGQGNSPLHF.

In its sample, this clonotype was seen a few times. The CDR3 DNA sequence: TGCAGTGCTAGGGATAGCGGGAGGGCCTCCTACGAGCAGTACTTC. This sequence encodes CSARDSGRASYEQYF. J is TRBJ2-7 and V is TRBV20-1; 11 bases are a match to TRBD2. CDR1 is DFQATT and CDR2 is SNEGSKA in the germline V gene (reference sequence). The CDR3 loop spans 15 amino acids. J gave up 0 bases and V 3 bases, and 4 bases lay outside the gene matches.